At least ten counts were recorded for the clone carrying this T cell receptor (beta chain). Its antigen is still unknown. This record comes from a study of T-cell reconstitution after alpha-beta-depleted transplantation in children. Unique molecular identifiers were incorporated during preparation of the TCRbeta library. TCRdb itself ran the PCR reads through MiXCR, one entry per CDR3 protein. The profile shows approximately 630,000 distinct CDR3 sequences, roughly 13% of them singletons. Broader study findings: Some patients' high day-60 TCRbeta diversity was attributed to recipient cells surviving conditioning. Reported findings indicate that, about two months after transplant, alpha-beta T cells came from several hundred expanded clones, which were derived from non-depleted graft cells. Newly generated T cells supplied most T-cell counts and diversity one year post-transplant.

The V end was cut by 3 bases, the J end by 1 base, with 10 bases between. Germline loops: CDR1 MDHEN, CDR2 SYDVKM. This CDR3 contains 15 residues. The starting material was PBMCs, obtained before TCRalphabeta/CD19-depleted stem cell transplant. The sequence was obtained from a girl between 2 and 10 years old with congenital amegakaryocytic thrombocytopenia, due to receive a stem cell transplant. The V call is TRBV28, the J call TRBJ1-5; D is undetermined. The CDR3 DNA reads as TGTGCCAGCAGTTTTTGGACGGGGAGCAATCAGCCCCAGCATTTT. This translates into CASSFWTGSNQPQHF.